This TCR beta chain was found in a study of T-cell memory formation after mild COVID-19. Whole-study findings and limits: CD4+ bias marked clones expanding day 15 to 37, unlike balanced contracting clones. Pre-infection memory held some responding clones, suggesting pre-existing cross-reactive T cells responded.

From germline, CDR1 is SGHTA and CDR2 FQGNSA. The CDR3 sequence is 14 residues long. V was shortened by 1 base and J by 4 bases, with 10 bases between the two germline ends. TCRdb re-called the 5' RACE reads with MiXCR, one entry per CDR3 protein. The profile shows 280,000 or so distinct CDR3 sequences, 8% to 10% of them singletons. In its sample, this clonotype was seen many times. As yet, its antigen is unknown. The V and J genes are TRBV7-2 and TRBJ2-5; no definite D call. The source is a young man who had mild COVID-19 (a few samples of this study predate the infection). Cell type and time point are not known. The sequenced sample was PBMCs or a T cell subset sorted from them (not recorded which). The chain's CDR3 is CASSLGRLPETQYF. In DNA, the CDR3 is TGTGCCAGCAGCTTAGGACGATTGCCAGAGACCCAGTACTTC.